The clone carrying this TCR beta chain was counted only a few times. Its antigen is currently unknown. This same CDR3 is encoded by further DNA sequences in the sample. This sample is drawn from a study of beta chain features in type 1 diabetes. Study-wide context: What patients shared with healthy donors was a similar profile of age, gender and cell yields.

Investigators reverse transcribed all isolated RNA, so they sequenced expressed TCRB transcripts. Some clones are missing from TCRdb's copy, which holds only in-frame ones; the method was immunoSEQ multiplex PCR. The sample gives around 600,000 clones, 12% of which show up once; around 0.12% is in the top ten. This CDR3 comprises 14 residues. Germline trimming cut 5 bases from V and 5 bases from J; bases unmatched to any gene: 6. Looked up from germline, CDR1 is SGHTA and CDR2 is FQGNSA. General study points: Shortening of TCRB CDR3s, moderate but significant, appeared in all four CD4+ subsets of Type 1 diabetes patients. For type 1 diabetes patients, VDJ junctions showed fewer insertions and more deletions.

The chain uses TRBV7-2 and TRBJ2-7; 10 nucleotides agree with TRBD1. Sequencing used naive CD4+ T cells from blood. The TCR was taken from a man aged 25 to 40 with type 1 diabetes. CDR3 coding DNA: TGTGCCAGCAGCCCAAGACAGGGGGCCCACGAGCAGTACTTC. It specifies CASSPRQGAHEQYF. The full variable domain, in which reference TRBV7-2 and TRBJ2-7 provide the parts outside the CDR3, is GAGVSQSPSNKVTEKGKDVELRCDPISGHTALYWYRQSLGQGLEFLIYFQGNSAPDKSGLPSDRFSAERTGGSVSTLTIQRTQQEDSAVYLCASSPRQGAHEQYFGPGTRLTVT.